This TCR beta chain was sequenced in a study of cytomegalovirus exposure and HLA in healthy donors. Study at large: Among about 190 million T cells, an earlier analysis found roughly 100 million unique TCR beta sequences. Study-wide points: Altogether, some 170 TCR beta chains were recorded as cytomegalovirus-associated. The likely explanation for a cluster of highly shared sequence variants was sequencing artifact. TCR sequences were mostly rare, though some public TCRs occurred in many donors.

To note about this clone: Its antigen remains unknown.

The PCR was carried out with 60 Vbeta primers and 13 Jbeta primers. Sequencing was performed with immunoSEQ multiplex PCR; in TCRdb, only in-frame clones are kept and a portion is missing. This sample yields 90,000 to 150,000 clones, of which over 70% are seen a single time; under 3% belongs to the top ten. With 4 bases removed from V and 0 bases from J, the gap between germline ends came to 12 bases. The germline CDR1 and CDR2 sequences are SGHRS and YFSETQ. The CDR3 spans 15 residues. This receptor was taken from a middle-aged woman in good health and CMV-seropositive. Sequencing input: PBMCs. The chain couples TRBV5-1 to TRBJ2-3; weak D call: TRBD2 (5 bases). The CDR3 region is CASSHGTGSTDTQYF. DNA for the CDR3: TGCGCCAGCAGCCACGGAACGGGGAGCACAGATACGCAGTATTTT.